The 9 T cell receptor beta chains below were found in one sample sequenced in a study of control samples from healthy donors and cancer patients. Sequenced by immunoSEQ multiplex PCR; TCRdb stores in-frame clones only, minus some. The sample lists about 54,000 clones; 95% to 96% were seen once. Sequenced input: blood. These receptors were obtained from a woman between 25 and 40 years old in good health.

The genes are TRBV11-2 and TRBJ1-2; the D gene is possibly TRBD1 (5 bases). CDR1 SGHAT and CDR2 FQNNGV come from the germline V gene. V lost 1 base and J 8 bases, leaving 8 bases between the germline ends. The CDR3 totals 12 residues. CDR3 coding DNA: TGTGCCAGCAGCTTAGCTGGGGCCGGCTACACCTTC. Amino acid sequence: CASSLAGAGYTF.

The rearrangement joins TRBV5-1 to TRBJ1-2; D is possibly TRBD1 (5 bases). Germline CDR1 and CDR2: SGHRS and YFSETQ. The V and J ends lost 4 bases and 3 bases respectively, with 13 bases between them. CDR3 size: 14 residues. For the CDR3, the DNA is TGCGCCAGCAGCACGGGGGACGGTTACTATGGCTACACCTTC. This sequence encodes CASSTGDGYYGYTF. Filled out from reference TRBV5-1 and TRBJ1-2, the complete variable domain reads KAGVTQTPRYLIKTRGQQVTLSCSPISGHRSVSWYQQTPGQGLQFLFEYFSETQRNKGNFPGRFSGRQFSNSRSEMNVSTLELGDSALYLCASSTGDGYYGYTFGSGTRLTVV.

V and J are TRBV28 and TRBJ2-1, with unresolved D. Germline V gene data show CDR1 as MDHEN and CDR2 as SYDVKM. V shed 5 bases and J shed 5 bases, with 22 bases lying between them. CDR3 size: 17 residues. In nucleotides, the CDR3 is TGTGCCAGCAGTCCTCTTTTAGCCCGACCTCCCGACAATGAGCAGTTCTTC. It is translated as CASSPLLARPPDNEQFF.

This sequence joins TRBV5-4 and TRBJ2-1; D is unresolved. The CDR3 is 15 amino acids. In germline, CDR1 is SGHNT, CDR2 YYREEE (reference sequence). Trimming shortened V by 4 bases and J by 10 bases, and 21 bases separated the two germline ends. The CDR3 sequence: CASSPGRAPLSEQFF. DNA of the CDR3: TGTGCCAGCAGCCCTGGCCGGGCGCCGCTCTCCGAGCAGTTCTTC. Full variable domain (rest looked up from reference TRBV5-4 and TRBJ2-1): ETGVTQSPTHLIKTRGQQVTLRCSSQSGHNTVSWYQQALGQGPQFIFQYYREEENGRGNFPPRFSGLQFPNYSSELNVNALELDDSALYLCASSPGRAPLSEQFFGPGTRLTVL.

This clone was detected once. V gene TRBV19 combines with J gene TRBJ2-3; D remains unclear. The V end was cut by 3 bases, the J end by 3 bases, with 7 bases between. The germline V gene encodes CDR1 LNHDA and CDR2 SQIVND (reference sequence). The CDR3 consists of 13 residues. The DNA of the CDR3 is TGTGCCAGTAGTATTTTCCAGACAGATACGCAGTATTTT. It translates to CASSIFQTDTQYF.

This clone came up a few times. The chain joins TRBV10-3 to TRBJ1-2; 7 bases fit TRBD1. The CDR3 runs 15 residues. From germline, CDR1 is ENHRY and CDR2 SYGVKD. Trimming at V came to 6 bases and at J to 4 bases, leaving 11 bases not matched to a gene. CDR3 residues: CAISYGQAPSYGYTF. The CDR3 region has the DNA TGTGCCATCAGCTATGGACAGGCCCCATCCTATGGCTACACCTTC.

This chain joins TRBV11-2 and TRBJ2-7, with D perhaps TRBD1 (5 bases). The CDR3 is 14 residues long. Trimming left V 4 bases short and J 5 bases short, with 15 bases between. CDR1 SGHAT and CDR2 FQNNGV come from the germline V gene. CDR3 coding DNA: TGTGCCAGCAGCTCGGCCGGCAGGGCCCACGAGCAGTACTTC. It translates to CASSSAGRAHEQYF.

V is TRBV19 and J is TRBJ1-2; D ambiguous. V was cut by 3 bases and J by 6 bases, with 8 bases left in between. The CDR3 sequence is 12 residues long. CDR1 is LNHDA and CDR2 is SQIVND in the germline V gene (reference sequence). CDR3 sequence: CASSIGRDGYTF. The CDR3 bases are TGTGCCAGTAGTATCGGCAGAGATGGCTACACCTTC.

The chain has TRBV27 and TRBJ2-1; 7 nucleotides agree with TRBD2. The CDR3 is 15 amino acids. Germline V gene sequence: CDR1 MNHEY, CDR2 SMNVEV (reference sequence). Losses at the gene ends were 2 bases for V and 1 base for J; bases not matched to a gene: 2. The CDR3 here is CASSLASGSYNEQFF. The DNA for the CDR3 is TGTGCCAGCAGTTTAGCTAGCGGTTCCTACAATGAGCAGTTCTTC.